This record concerns one TCR beta chain sequence. No antigen is known for it. The record originates from a study of graft-versus-host responses after intestinal transplantation. About the study: For approximately three years after anti-thymocyte globulin induction, all recipients took tacrolimus and steroids.

Study conclusions and caveats: Those patients showing graft-donor T cell macrochimerism displayed high graft-versus-host to host-versus-graft clonal ratios in allografts.

Using immunoSEQ multiplex PCR, the repertoire was profiled, and TCRdb retains in-frame clones only, with some absent. Of some 48,000 clones listed, around 85% are singletons. This TCR came from a human donor who was the organ donor for an intestinal transplant. Specimen: unstimulated CD4+ T cells sorted from spleen or lymph node cells, collected before transplant.

The CDR3: CASSFLLSRGEETQYF. CDR3 coding DNA: TGTGCCAGCAGCTTCTTATTGTCCAGAGGGGAGGAGACCCAGTACTTC. The rearrangement uses TRBV7-2 and TRBJ2-5, with D perhaps TRBD1 or TRBD2 (5 bases each). Trimming pared 3 bases from V and 5 bases from J, leaving 19 bases between. The CDR3 loop spans 16 amino acids. CDR1 is SGHTA and CDR2 is FQGNSA in the germline V gene.